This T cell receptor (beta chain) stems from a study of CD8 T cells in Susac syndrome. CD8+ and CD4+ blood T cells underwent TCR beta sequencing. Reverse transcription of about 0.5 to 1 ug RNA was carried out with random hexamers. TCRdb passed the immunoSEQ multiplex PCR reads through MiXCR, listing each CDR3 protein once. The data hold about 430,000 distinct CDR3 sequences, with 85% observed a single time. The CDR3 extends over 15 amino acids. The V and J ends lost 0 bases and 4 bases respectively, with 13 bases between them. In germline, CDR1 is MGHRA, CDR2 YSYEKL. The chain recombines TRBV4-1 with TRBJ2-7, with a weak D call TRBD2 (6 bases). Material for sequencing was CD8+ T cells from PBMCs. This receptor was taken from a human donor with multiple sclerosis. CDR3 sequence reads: CASSQDEDYYYEQYF. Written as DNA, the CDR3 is TGCGCCAGCAGCCAAGATGAGGACTACTATTACGAGCAGTACTTC.